This passage covers 14 T cell receptor beta chains from one sample sequenced in a study of control samples from healthy donors and cancer patients. Assay: immunoSEQ multiplex PCR; the TCRdb copy retains only in-frame clones and omits some. The sample holds about 89,000 clones, under 90% seen once. The material sequenced was blood. Every receptor here comes from a woman in her forties in good health.

This chain uses TRBV29-1 with TRBJ1-1; weak D call: TRBD1 (6 bases). V dropped 6 bases and J dropped 10 bases, with 18 bases sitting between them. The CDR3 is made up of 12 amino acids. Germline CDR1 and CDR2: SQVTM and ANQGSEA. CDR3: CSVYTGPSIAFF. The CDR3 nucleotides read TGCAGCGTATATACAGGGCCCTCCATAGCTTTCTTT.

This chain links TRBV18 with TRBJ2-2; no clear D. This CDR3 spans 14 amino acids. Looked up from germline, CDR1 is KGHSH and CDR2 is LQKENI. V dropped 3 bases and J dropped 4 bases, with 9 bases sitting between them. CDR3 region: CASSPGSGTGELFF. DNA of the CDR3: TGTGCCAGCTCACCGGGTTCAGGCACCGGGGAGCTGTTTTTT.

This chain joins TRBV6-2 or TRBV6-3 and TRBJ1-5; 9 bases align to TRBD1. The CDR3 length is 18 residues. The J segment lost 0 bases and the V segment lost 2 bases, leaving 8 bases of the junction unmatched. Looked up from germline, CDR1 is MNHEY and CDR2 is SVGEGT. As DNA, the CDR3 is TGTGCCAGCAGTTACCCCGGGACAGGGAGTTCTAGCAATCAGCCCCAGCATTTT. Amino acids: CASSYPGTGSSSNQPQHF.

This clone came up a few times. The chain combines TRBV5-6 with TRBJ1-2, with 7 positions matching TRBD1. The CDR3 contains 16 residues. Germline V gives CDR1 SGHDT, CDR2 YYEEEE. V lost 0 bases to trimming and J lost 4 bases; unmatched junction nucleotides: 9. For the CDR3, the DNA is TGTGCCAGCAGCTTGGAAGTGCAGGGGGATTTCTATGGCTACACCTTC. Residues: CASSLEVQGDFYGYTF.

J is TRBJ2-3 and V is TRBV2; 10 bases fit TRBD1. Germline V gives CDR1 SNHLY, CDR2 FYNNEI. The CDR3 loop spans 14 amino acids. Trimming took 4 bases from V and 6 from J; bases not matched to a gene: 4. CDR3: CASSGQGAGDTQYF. CDR3 DNA sequence: TGTGCCAGCAGTGGACAGGGGGCGGGGGATACGCAGTATTTT. Using reference TRBV2 and TRBJ2-3 for the parts outside the CDR3, the full variable domain is EPEVTQTPSHQVTQMGQEVILRCVPISNHLYFYWYRQILGQKVEFLVSFYNNEISEKSEIFDDQFSVERPDGSNFTLKIRSTKLEDSAMYFCASSGQGAGDTQYFGPGTRLTVL.

The chain couples TRBV18 to TRBJ2-7; 7 nucleotides line up with TRBD1. CDR3 size: 15 residues. Unmatched junction bases numbered 5, after V lost 3 bases and J lost 0 bases. Germline CDR1 reads KGHSH; CDR2 reads LQKENI. The CDR3 sequence is CASSPYRDSSYEQYF. The CDR3, as DNA: TGTGCCAGCTCACCGTACCGGGACAGCTCCTACGAGCAGTACTTC.

V is TRBV4-1 and J is TRBJ2-2; 16 positions match TRBD2. This CDR3 has 22 amino acids. The V gene end was trimmed by 0 bases and the J gene end by 6 bases; junction bases not matched to a gene: 16. Germline CDR1 and CDR2: MGHRA and YSYEKL. CDR3 protein: CASSQDLYSGTSGGAPSGELFF. CDR3 DNA: TGCGCCAGCAGCCAAGATCTCTACTCGGGGACTAGCGGGGGGGCCCCTTCCGGGGAGCTGTTTTTT.

V is TRBV27 and J is TRBJ2-3; a weak D match, TRBD1 (6 bases). This CDR3 region has 16 residues. Trimming took off 4 bases at V and 1 base at J, with 15 bases between the two ends. CDR1 is MNHEY and CDR2 is SMNVEV in the germline V gene (reference sequence). The CDR3 here is CASSYPGTSGTDTQYF. CDR3 in DNA: TGTGCCAGCAGTTACCCCGGGACATCCGGCACAGATACGCAGTATTTT.

This chain's CDR3 is CASSFSQLDEQYF. DNA of the CDR3: TGTGCCAGCAGTTTTAGCCAGCTCGACGAGCAGTACTTC. This chain joins TRBV28 and TRBJ2-7; D is unclear. Germline CDR1 is MDHEN and CDR2 is SYDVKM. V was pared by 3 bases and J by 5 bases, with 11 bases between. The CDR3 length is 13 residues.

This clone turned up a few times. The J gene is TRBJ2-7, the V gene TRBV20-1; D uncertain. Germline-derived CDR1 and CDR2 are DFQATT and SNEGSKA (reference sequence). The CDR3 has 11 residues. Trimming removed 4 bases at V and 2 bases at J, with 6 bases between. The CDR3 region is CSANLAYEQYF. The CDR3, as DNA: TGCAGTGCTAACCTGGCCTACGAGCAGTACTTC.

The V gene is TRBV6-6, the J gene TRBJ1-2; 9 positions match TRBD1. Unmatched junction bases numbered 4, after V lost 5 bases and J lost 6 bases. The CDR3 spans 13 residues. The germline V gene encodes CDR1 MNHNY and CDR2 SVGAGI (reference sequence). CDR3 in amino acids: CASSPRTGDGYTF. CDR3 nucleotides: TGTGCCAGCAGTCCCAGGACAGGGGATGGCTACACCTTC.

The rearrangement joins TRBV7-2 to TRBJ2-7; 12 positions match TRBD2. This CDR3 is built from 16 residues. V was pared by 3 bases and J by 6 bases, with 9 bases of the junction left unmatched. The V gene's germline CDR1 is SGHTA and CDR2 FQGNSA. CDR3 bases: TGTGCCAGCAGCTTTGCGTCTAGCGGGGGGGGATCCGAGCAGTACTTC. Translation gives CASSFASSGGGSEQYF.

The rearrangement uses TRBV6-1 and TRBJ2-7, with D possibly TRBD1 on 5 matching bases. Trimming left V 1 base short and J 2 bases short, with 12 bases between. The CDR3 contains 15 residues. Germline V gene lookup returns CDR1 MNHNS and CDR2 SASEGT. For the CDR3, the DNA is TGTGCCAGCAGTGAAGATTACAGGAAACCCTACGAGCAGTACTTC. Residues: CASSEDYRKPYEQYF.

The table lists this clone with a few counts. The chain uses TRBV5-6 and TRBJ2-5; the match to TRBD2 covers 12 bases. V dropped 1 base and J dropped 7; count of bases not matched to a gene: 5. CDR1 SGHDT and CDR2 YYEEEE come from the germline V gene. The CDR3 is 15 residues long. The CDR3 sequence: CASSLTSGGTGTQYF. The DNA for the CDR3 is TGTGCCAGCAGCTTGACTAGCGGGGGGACTGGGACCCAGTACTTC.